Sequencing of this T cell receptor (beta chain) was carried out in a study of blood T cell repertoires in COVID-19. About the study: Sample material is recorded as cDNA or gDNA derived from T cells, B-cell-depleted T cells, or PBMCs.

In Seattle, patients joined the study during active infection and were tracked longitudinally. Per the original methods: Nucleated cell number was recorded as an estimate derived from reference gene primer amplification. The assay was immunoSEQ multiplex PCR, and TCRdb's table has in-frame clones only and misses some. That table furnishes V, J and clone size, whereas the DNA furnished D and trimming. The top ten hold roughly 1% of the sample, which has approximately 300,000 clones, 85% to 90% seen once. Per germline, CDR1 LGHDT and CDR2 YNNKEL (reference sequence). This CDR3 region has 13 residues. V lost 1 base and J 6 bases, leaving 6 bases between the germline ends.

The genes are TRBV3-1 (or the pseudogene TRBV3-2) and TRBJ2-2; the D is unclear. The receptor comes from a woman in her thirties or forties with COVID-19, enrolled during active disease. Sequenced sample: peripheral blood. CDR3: CASSQVQAGELFF. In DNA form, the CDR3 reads TGTGCCAGCAGCCAAGTTCAGGCCGGGGAGCTGTTTTTT.